This T cell receptor (beta chain) was recovered during a study of T cell clusters in autoimmune cytopenias. At the level of the study: TRB sequencing had a median about 55,000 reads and roughly 2,400 distinct clonotypes per sample.

This clonotype is medium-sized by frequency. Germline CDR1 reads MNHEY; CDR2 reads SMNVEV (reference sequence). The CDR3 consists of 17 residues. TRB was amplified by touch-down multiplex PCR, primer pools A and B combined. After re-calling the multiplex PCR reads, TCRdb lists one entry per CDR3 protein, DNA absent. This sample's table has almost 3,000 distinct CDR3 sequences. TRB was amplified from roughly 250 ng of peripheral blood genomic DNA per sample. The sample was also linked to a second study, of T cell repertoires in aging, cancer and after chemotherapy. That study adds: The full dataset contained 9.1 million or so TCR reads. Compared with age-matched healthy donors, untreated hematological or solid cancer patients showed higher blood TCR clonality. These repertoire data do not allow conclusions about immunological memory after chemotherapy.

The chain uses TRBV27 and TRBJ2-3; TCRdb reports TRBD1, a call that lacks DNA to check it against. The receptor's source is a human donor in good health. The sequencing sample was made of peripheral blood. CDR3 protein: CASSFGQVLGGGDTQYF.